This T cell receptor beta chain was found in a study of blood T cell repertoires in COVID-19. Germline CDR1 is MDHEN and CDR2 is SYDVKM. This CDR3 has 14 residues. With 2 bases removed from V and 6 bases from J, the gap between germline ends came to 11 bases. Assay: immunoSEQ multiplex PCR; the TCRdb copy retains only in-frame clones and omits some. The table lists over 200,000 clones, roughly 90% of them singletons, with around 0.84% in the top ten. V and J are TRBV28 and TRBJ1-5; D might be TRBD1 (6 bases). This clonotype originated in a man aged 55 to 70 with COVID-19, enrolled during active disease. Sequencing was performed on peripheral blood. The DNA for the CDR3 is TGTGCCAGCAGTTTAGGGGGGGCTCGTCAGCCCCAGCATTTT. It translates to CASSLGGARQPQHF. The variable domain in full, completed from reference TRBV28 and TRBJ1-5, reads DVKVTQSSRYLVKRTGEKVFLECVQDMDHENMFWYRQDPGLGLRLIYFSYDVKMKEKGDIPEGYSVSREKKERFSLILESASTNQTSMYLCASSLGGARQPQHFGDGTRLSIL.